This TCR beta chain was retrieved from a study of identical twins. Study-wide points: Insertions ran lower in abundant cord blood beta clonotypes, though not in memory repertoires. Invariant MAIT and iNKT cells may have partly biased zero-insertion analyses. There was an excess of low generation probability in the out-of-frame alpha sequences that twins shared.

After template switching added a universal primer site, the resulting cDNA carried unique molecular identifiers. A single record per CDR3 protein comes from TCRdb applying MiXCR to the 5' RACE reads. The data contain 400,000 to 550,000 distinct CDR3 sequences, around 15% of them singletons. Germline V lookup: CDR1 SGHRS, CDR2 YFSETQ. V was cut by 4 bases and J by 5 bases, with 9 bases left in between. The CDR3 runs 13 residues. This clonotype was seen at least ten times. Its antigen is unidentified. The same specimen was also included in a second study, on yellow fever vaccine responses in identical twins.

V gene TRBV5-1 combines with J gene TRBJ2-2; D is unresolved. Sequencing was done on a sample of CD4+ T cells sorted from blood. This TCR was sampled from a woman aged 18 to 35 in good health. Written as DNA, the CDR3 is TGCGCCAGCAGCCAAACGGCGACCGGGGAGCTGTTTTTT. This codes for CASSQTATGELFF. The full variable domain, completed using reference TRBV5-1 and TRBJ2-2, is KAGVTQTPRYLIKTRGQQVTLSCSPISGHRSVSWYQQTPGQGLQFLFEYFSETQRNKGNFPGRFSGRQFSNSRSEMNVSTLELGDSALYLCASSQTATGELFFGEGSRLTVL.